This T cell receptor (beta chain) was recovered during a study of T cells after yellow fever vaccination. Study-level points and caveats: It was a small share of clonotypes that appeared in both CD4 and CD8 compartments.

About this clonotype: Its specificity is not known.

TCRdb re-derived calls from the 5' RACE reads in MiXCR, one entry per CDR3 protein. The table has around 500,000 distinct CDR3 sequences, around a fifth seen once. The sequenced sample was PBMCs, obtained 21 days after the first yellow fever vaccination. This receptor was taken from a man younger than 35 who received the YFV17D yellow fever vaccine.

The CDR3 bases are TGCAGTGCCACGACAGGGGGTTTGAAATCACCCCTCCACTTT. Translating gives CSATTGGLKSPLHF. The rearrangement links TRBV20-1 to TRBJ1-6; 9 nucleotides line up with TRBD1. In germline, CDR1 is DFQATT, CDR2 SNEGSKA (reference sequence). V was pared by 6 bases and J by 10 bases, with 10 bases of the junction left unmatched. The CDR3 is 14 residues long.